Following are 6 T cell receptor beta chains from one sample sequenced in a study of blood T cells in healthy people across ages. Through a sample-barcoded 5' primer and a J-beta primer mix, a second PCR was run for about 7 to 12 cycles. TCRdb itself ran the 5' RACE reads through MiXCR, one entry per CDR3 protein. The sample includes roughly 1,500,000 distinct CDR3 sequences, 42% of them seen just once. The sequencing sample was made of blood. These receptors were obtained from a woman younger than 35 in good health.

This clonotype was detected only a few times. This chain connects TRBV10-3 to TRBJ2-7; 7 bases line up with TRBD2. The CDR3 totals 13 residues. Unmatched junction bases numbered 3, after V lost 3 bases and J lost 4 bases. Germline CDR1 ENHRY, CDR2 SYGVKD. CDR3 in amino acids: CAISDSREYEQYF. For the CDR3, the DNA is TGTGCCATCAGTGACTCGCGGGAGTACGAGCAGTACTTC.

In its sample, this clonotype was seen a few times. This chain connects TRBV20-1 to TRBJ2-7, with 7 nucleotides matching TRBD1. The V segment lost 5 bases and the J segment 3 bases; nucleotides outside the gene matches: 13. The CDR3 has 15 amino acids. Germline CDR1 reads DFQATT; CDR2 reads SNEGSKA (reference sequence). The CDR3 DNA is TGCAGTGCTCCAGGGGGATCCAACATCCTCTACGAGCAGTACTTC. It is translated as CSAPGGSNILYEQYF.

This rearrangement joins TRBV14 to TRBJ2-5; the D is unclear. The DNA end lines up better with TRBJ2-7; the J call may be wrong. Germline V gene sequence: CDR1 SGHDN, CDR2 FVKESK. The length of the CDR3 is 14 residues. CDR3 bases: TGTGCCAGCAGCCAAGAACTGGGCGGATACGAGCAGTACTTC. This encodes CASSQELGGYEQYF.

This chain connects TRBV10-3 to TRBJ1-2; no definite D call. The CDR3 is 15 residues long. V was clipped by 0 bases and J by 4 bases, with 12 bases between them. The germline CDR1 and CDR2 sequences are ENHRY and SYGVKD. The CDR3 DNA follows: TGTGCCATCAGTGAGTCCCAGGTCAGCGGCTATGGCTACACCTTC. Protein sequence: CAISESQVSGYGYTF.

V and J are TRBV20-1 and TRBJ2-1, with 7 bases matching TRBD2. This CDR3 spans 14 amino acids. J gave up 5 bases and V 6 bases, and 10 bases lay outside the gene matches. The V gene's germline CDR1 is DFQATT and CDR2 SNEGSKA (reference sequence). The CDR3 nucleotides are TGCAGTGCGAGGCCCGGGGGGAGAAACAATGAGCAGTTCTTC. Residues: CSARPGGRNNEQFF.

The chain joins TRBV2 to TRBJ2-7, with unresolved D. The CDR3 consists of 14 residues. Deletions cut 7 bases from V and 3 bases from J, with 16 bases between. Germline V gives CDR1 SNHLY, CDR2 FYNNEI. The CDR3 here is CASMLEFTYYEQYF. CDR3 sequence (DNA): TGTGCCAGCATGTTGGAGTTTACCTACTACGAGCAGTACTTC.